The 20 T cell receptor beta chains in this list originate from one sample, sequenced in a study of CD8 T cells in Susac syndrome. Reverse transcription used about 0.45 to 1 ug RNA and random hexamers. TCRdb ran MiXCR on the immunoSEQ multiplex PCR reads and lists one entry per CDR3 protein. The table shows approximately 190,000 distinct CDR3 sequences, with 95% occurring only once. Sequenced input: CD8+ T cells from PBMCs. These receptors were collected from a human donor with Susac syndrome.

The gene calls are TRBV6-5 and TRBJ1-1, with D tentatively TRBD1 (5 bases). V was pared by 2 bases and J by 1 base, with 17 bases between. CDR1 and CDR2 from the germline V gene are MNHEY and SVGAGI. The CDR3 runs to 17 residues. The CDR3 protein is CASSYERGGEPNTEAFF. In DNA form, the CDR3 reads TGTGCCAGCAGTTACGAGAGGGGCGGGGAACCGAACACTGAAGCTTTCTTT.

The V call is TRBV7-9, the J call TRBJ1-1; D remains ambiguous. The CDR3 totals 12 residues. Trimming shortened V by 5 bases and J by 3 bases, and 7 bases separated the two germline ends. CDR1 is SEHNR, CDR2 FQNEAQ, per germline (reference sequence). CDR3 protein: CASSLEDTEAFF. The CDR3 bases are TGTGCCAGCAGCCTCGAGGACACTGAAGCTTTCTTT.

CDR3 DNA sequence: TGCAGCGTTGAAGATTTAACAGGATCACGACTAGCCCTTGGAGATACGCAGTATTTT. Amino acid sequence: CSVEDLTGSRLALGDTQYF. This chain links TRBV29-1 with TRBJ2-3; 7 nucleotides agree with TRBD2. The CDR3 has 19 residues. V trimming: 0 bases; J trimming: 5 bases; junction bases outside the gene matches: 20. The germline CDR1 and CDR2 sequences are SQVTM and ANQGSEA.

The chain links TRBV5-1 to TRBJ2-1, with D possibly being TRBD1 (6 bases). V was pared by 3 bases and J by 5 bases, with 24 bases between. This CDR3 has 18 amino acids. Germline V gene data show CDR1 as SGHRS and CDR2 as YFSETQ. In nucleotides, the CDR3 is TGCGCCAGCAGCTCGATGACAGGCCCCCCATCTTCGAACAATGAGCAGTTCTTC. It yields the protein CASSSMTGPPSSNNEQFF.

The CDR3 DNA sequence: TGCGCCAGCACGGCCGGGACAGGGGATGGAGAGACCCAGTACTTC. It codes for CASTAGTGDGETQYF. The rearrangement joins TRBV5-1 to TRBJ2-5, with TRBD1 matching 10 bases. Germline V gives CDR1 SGHRS, CDR2 YFSETQ. J gave up 4 bases and V 6 bases, and 9 bases lay outside the gene matches. The CDR3 is 15 amino acids. Variable domain in full (rest from reference TRBV5-1 and TRBJ2-5): KAGVTQTPRYLIKTRGQQVTLSCSPISGHRSVSWYQQTPGQGLQFLFEYFSETQRNKGNFPGRFSGRQFSNSRSEMNVSTLELGDSALYLCASTAGTGDGETQYFGPGTRLLVL.

The chain joins TRBV30 to TRBJ2-3; TRBD2 agrees at 11 bases. CDR3 size: 15 residues. Trimming at V came to 5 bases and at J to 4 bases, leaving 8 bases not matched to a gene. The germline CDR1 and CDR2 sequences are GTSNPN and SVGIG (reference sequence). The CDR3 sequence is CAWGPLSGGADTQYF. The CDR3 DNA reads as TGTGCCTGGGGACCTCTTAGCGGGGGGGCAGATACGCAGTATTTT. The whole variable domain, remainder taken from reference TRBV30 and TRBJ2-3, is SQTIHQWPATLVQPVGSPLSLECTVEGTSNPNLYWYRQAAGRGLQLLFYSVGIGQISSEVPQNLSASRPQDRQFILSSKKLLLSDSGFYLCAWGPLSGGADTQYFGPGTRLTVL.

This clonotype occurred once. The CDR3 DNA follows: TGCGCCAGCAGCCAAGGGGGCGCCTTATCAAACACTGAAGCTTTCTTT. This sequence encodes CASSQGGALSNTEAFF. The chain is built from TRBV4-1 and TRBJ1-1, with a possible D match to TRBD1 (5 bases). CDR3 length: 16 residues. Germline V lookup: CDR1 MGHRA, CDR2 YSYEKL. Deletions cut 1 base from V and 2 bases from J, with 14 bases between.

The chain uses TRBV29-1 and TRBJ2-7; no definite D call. Between the trimmed V and J ends, which lost 5 bases and 4 bases, there was a span of 6 bases. CDR1 is SQVTM, CDR2 ANQGSEA, per germline. The CDR3 totals 10 residues. CDR3 in DNA: TGCAGCGTTTCCGAATACGAGCAGTACTTC. Its translation: CSVSEYEQYF.

The chain combines TRBV6-1 with TRBJ1-5; unclear D gene. Per the germline V gene, CDR1 is MNHNS and CDR2 is SASEGT. Trimming stripped 10 bases from V and 2 bases from J, with 6 bases between. The CDR3 runs 11 residues. The CDR3 sequence is CATLGNQPQHF. Here the CDR3 DNA reads TGTGCCACGTTGGGCAATCAGCCCCAGCATTTT.

This clonotype has a single count. The rearrangement uses TRBV9 and TRBJ1-2; a possible D gene is TRBD1 (5 bases). The CDR3 totals 15 residues. Trimming took off 0 bases at V and 5 bases at J, with 14 bases between the two ends. Germline V gene data show CDR1 as SGDLS and CDR2 as YYNGEE. CDR3 DNA sequence: TGTGCCAGCAGCGTAGCTGAGGGACGGCTTTATGGCTACACCTTC. Translation: CASSVAEGRLYGYTF. Complete variable domain (other parts from reference TRBV9 and TRBJ1-2): DSGVTQTPKHLITATGQRVTLRCSPRSGDLSVYWYQQSLDQGLQFLIQYYNGEERAKGNILERFSAQQFPDLHSELNLSSLELGDSALYFCASSVAEGRLYGYTFGSGTRLTVV.

The CDR3 protein is CASSLGSYGYTF. CDR3 coding DNA: TGTGCCAGCAGTTTAGGCAGCTATGGCTACACCTTC. V and J are TRBV12-3 or TRBV12-4 and TRBJ1-2; no definite D call. The CDR3 runs 12 residues. Trimming pared 1 base from V and 4 bases from J, leaving 4 bases between.

J is TRBJ1-5 and V is TRBV19; tentatively, D is TRBD1 (6 bases). The V end was cut by 4 bases, the J end by 4 bases, with 11 bases between. The germline gives CDR1 LNHDA, CDR2 SQIVND (reference sequence). CDR3 length: 14 residues. CDR3 residues: CASSTGQTNQPQHF. Written as DNA, the CDR3 is TGTGCCAGTAGTACCGGACAGACAAATCAGCCCCAGCATTTT.

The rearrangement joins TRBV3-1 to TRBJ1-2; D is uncertain. Germline V lookup: CDR1 LGHDT, CDR2 YNNKEL (reference sequence). Trimming cost V 2 bases and J 6 bases, with 10 bases left between them. This CDR3 comprises 13 residues. The CDR3 reads CASSQPTSDGYTF. The CDR3 nucleotides read TGTGCCAGCAGCCAACCCACAAGCGATGGCTACACCTTC.

The J gene is TRBJ2-1, the V gene TRBV9; D ambiguous. This CDR3 contains 16 residues. Germline CDR1 and CDR2: SGDLS and YYNGEE. The V end lost 0 bases, the J end lost 4 bases, and 14 bases lay between the germline ends. CDR3 residues: CASSVEGDGPYNEQFF. CDR3 nucleotides: TGTGCCAGCAGCGTAGAGGGCGACGGGCCATACAATGAGCAGTTCTTC.

The gene calls are TRBV12-3 or TRBV12-4 and TRBJ1-1; a weak D match, TRBD1 (5 bases). This CDR3 region has 13 residues. The ends were cut back, 4 bases at V and 8 bases at J, with 14 bases in the middle. The CDR3, as DNA: TGTGCCAGCAGTTCAGTTGACAGTTACGAAGCTTTCTTT. It is translated as CASSSVDSYEAFF.

This clonotype showed up just once. The rearrangement links TRBV27 to TRBJ2-7; perhaps TRBD1 as D (8 bases). The germline V gene has CDR1 MNHEY and CDR2 SMNVEV (reference sequence). V gave up 6 bases and J gave up 1 base, with 28 bases separating them. The CDR3 sequence is 19 residues long. CDR3 protein: CASSPRPGQVGLGSYEQYF. The CDR3 DNA is TGTGCCAGCAGCCCTCGCCCGGGACAGGTTGGACTAGGGTCCTACGAGCAGTACTTC.

This sequence joins TRBV29-1 and TRBJ2-2, with D possibly matching TRBD2 (6 bases). Trimming removed 1 base at V and 6 bases at J, with 9 bases between. The CDR3 spans 13 residues. The V gene's germline CDR1 is SQVTM and CDR2 ANQGSEA. CDR3 sequence reads: CSVEGRGPGELFF. The CDR3, as DNA: TGCAGCGTTGAAGGGAGGGGTCCCGGGGAGCTGTTTTTT.

V is TRBV11-2 and J is TRBJ1-5; tentatively, D is TRBD1 (6 bases). There are 14 residues in the CDR3. The V and J ends lost 4 bases and 2 bases respectively, with 9 bases between them. From germline, CDR1 is SGHAT and CDR2 FQNNGV. CDR3 coding DNA: TGTGCCAGCAGCTGGGACATTGGCAATCAGCCCCAGCATTTT. Protein: CASSWDIGNQPQHF.

The chain has TRBV5-6 and TRBJ2-7; 7 bases align to TRBD2. The V and J ends lost 1 base and 0 bases, in that order; junction bases with no gene match: 1. The length of the CDR3 is 14 residues. Germline CDR1 is SGHDT and CDR2 is YYEEEE. Here the CDR3 DNA reads TGTGCCAGCAGCTTGACTAGCGCCTCCTACGAGCAGTACTTC. This codes for CASSLTSASYEQYF.

The V and J genes are TRBV7-3 and TRBJ2-3; the match to TRBD2 covers 11 bases. Germline assignment: CDR1 SGHTA and CDR2 FQGTGA. The CDR3 extends over 15 amino acids. Trimming took 5 bases from V and 5 from J; bases not matched to a gene: 6. The DNA for the CDR3 is TGTGCCAGCAGCCATAGCGGGGGGGCCTTAGATACGCAGTATTTT. It is translated as CASSHSGGALDTQYF.